This T cell receptor beta chain appears in the sequencing data of a study of OX40 agonist ivuxolimab in advanced cancers. General study findings and limits: Dosing at 0.1 to 3.0 mg/kg was accompanied by clonal expansion of CD4+ and CD8+ blood T cells by week 6.

This CDR3 contains 14 residues. The germline CDR1 and CDR2 sequences are MNHEY and SVGAGI. Between the trimmed V and J ends, which lost 7 bases and 1 base, there was a span of 13 bases. For this clone: Its cognate antigen is unknown.

The protocol was immunoSEQ multiplex PCR, while the TCRdb copy is restricted to in-frame clones and leaves out a portion. Altogether under 70,000 clones are present, 75% to 90% being singletons, with the ten largest covering 1% to 1.5%. V usage is TRBV6-5 and J usage is TRBJ1-1; D might be TRBD1 (5 bases). The sequencing here drew on CD4+ or CD8+ T cells sorted from blood, taken in a trial of the OX40 agonist ivuxolimab. This receptor was taken from an adult with an advanced solid tumor such as melanoma, head and neck, liver or kidney cancer. The CDR3, as DNA: TGTGCCAGCACTCCAGGGAATAAGAACACTGAAGCTTTCTTT. Amino acids: CASTPGNKNTEAFF.